Presented here are 25 T cell receptor beta chains from one specimen sequenced in a study of regulatory T cells in long-lasting Graves disease. Time point here: newly diagnosed GD, antithyroid drugs for less than 3 months. Extracted PBMC RNA gave rise to the TCR library. CDR3 regions were amplified by Arm-PCR using iRepertoire HTBI primers to build TCR beta libraries. MiXCR, applied by TCRdb to the multiplex PCR reads, yields one record per CDR3 protein. Counted here are approximately 300,000 distinct CDR3 sequences, 15% to 20% occurring once; the ten biggest clones make up about 36%. Here the sequenced sample was peripheral blood mononuclear cells (PBMCs), taken at new diagnosis, from a patient treated with antithyroid drugs. The receptors come from a female donor with Graves disease.

This clonotype has only a few counts. The V gene is TRBV9, the J gene TRBJ2-7; D gene unclear. CDR1 and CDR2 from the germline V gene are SGDLS and YYNGEE. This CDR3 has 14 amino acids. V lost 2 bases, J lost 3 bases, and 12 bases lay in between. Written as DNA, the CDR3 is TGTGCCAGCAGCGTGGGCGCGGCCATCTACGAGCAGTACTTC. Translated: CASSVGAAIYEQYF.

This clonotype was observed at least ten times. The chain has TRBV4-1 and TRBJ1-2; D is uncertain. The CDR3 extends over 15 amino acids. Trimming removed 1 base at V and 0 bases at J, with 9 bases between. In germline, CDR1 is MGHRA, CDR2 YSYEKL. The CDR3 sequence is CASSQVNRPNYGYTF. CDR3 DNA sequence: TGCGCCAGCAGCCAAGTGAACAGACCTAACTATGGCTACACCTTC.

This clonotype appeared many times. The chain links TRBV24-1 to TRBJ1-2; D gene unclear. The germline V gene has CDR1 KGHDR and CDR2 SFDVKD. V was clipped by 3 bases and J by 2 bases, with 6 bases between them. The CDR3 loop spans 13 amino acids. The CDR3 region is CATSDLDNYGYTF. The CDR3 DNA follows: TGTGCCACCAGTGATCTCGACAACTATGGCTACACCTTC.

V and J are TRBV7-9 and TRBJ2-7; 9 bases are shared with TRBD2. Germline V gene sequence: CDR1 SEHNR, CDR2 FQNEAQ (reference sequence). After removal of 8 bases from V and 0 bases from J, the junction contained 5 bases not matched to a gene. The CDR3 length is 14 residues. The CDR3 nucleotides read TGTGCCAGCGTCCCTAGCGGGAACTCCTACGAGCAGTACTTC. Translated, it gives CASVPSGNSYEQYF.

In its sample, this clonotype was seen a few times. The chain carries TRBV29-1 and TRBJ2-5; TRBD2 matches 7 bases. The germline V gene encodes CDR1 SQVTM and CDR2 ANQGSEA. The CDR3 consists of 12 residues. In nucleotides, the CDR3 is TGCACCGGGGGAGGGGCCGTTGAGACCCAGTACTTC. This gives the protein CTGGGAVETQYF.

Concerning this clonotype itself: A clone one base away is much larger, so this may be a read error. The V call is TRBV30, the J call TRBJ2-2; D uncertain. V lost 2 bases to trimming and J lost 1 base, with 2 bases between them. The CDR3 length is 12 residues. Germline loops: CDR1 GTSNPN, CDR2 SVGIG (reference sequence). The CDR3 region is CAWSLNTGELFF. CDR3 nucleotide sequence: TGTGCCTGGAGTTTGAACACCGGGGAGCTGTTTTTT.

This clonotype was seen many times. CDR3 sequence: CASSEDRTSGINEQFF. The DNA for the CDR3 is TGTGCCAGCAGTGAAGATAGAACTAGCGGAATCAATGAGCAGTTCTTC. J is TRBJ2-1 and V is TRBV25-1; 8 bases are a match to TRBD2. The CDR3 has 16 residues. In germline, CDR1 is MGHDK, CDR2 SYGVNS. The ends lost 2 bases at V and 6 bases at J; junction bases unmatched: 9.

This chain joins TRBV5-1 and TRBJ2-5; 11 nucleotides agree with TRBD2. V was clipped by 4 bases and J by 2 bases; unmatched bases: 7. The CDR3 has 16 residues. CDR1 and CDR2 (germline): SGHRS, YFSETQ. The CDR3 nucleotides are TGCGCCAGCAGCCCAAGACTAGCGGGGATGCAAGAGACCCAGTACTTC. Protein sequence: CASSPRLAGMQETQYF.

Note on this clonotype: A much larger clone lies a single base off, so this may be a read error. This rearrangement joins TRBV13 to TRBJ2-5; 9 bases agree with TRBD2. J lost 11 bases, V lost 5 bases, and 15 bases had no gene match. The CDR3 is 15 residues long. Germline V CDR1 and CDR2: PRHDT, FYEKMQ (reference sequence). The CDR3 sequence: CASSPGLADGSEQYF. CDR3 sequence (DNA): TGTGCCAGCAGCCCGGGACTAGCCGACGGTAGTGAGCAGTACTTC.

The gene calls are TRBV5-1 and TRBJ2-1; D not certain. V lost 2 bases to trimming and J lost 6 bases, with 18 bases between them. There are 16 residues in the CDR3. Germline assignment: CDR1 SGHRS and CDR2 YFSETQ. This chain's CDR3 is CASSFPVGFYSNEQFF. DNA of the CDR3: TGCGCCAGCAGCTTCCCCGTGGGGTTTTACTCCAATGAGCAGTTCTTC. Variable domain in full (rest from reference TRBV5-1 and TRBJ2-1): KAGVTQTPRYLIKTRGQQVTLSCSPISGHRSVSWYQQTPGQGLQFLFEYFSETQRNKGNFPGRFSGRQFSNSRSEMNVSTLELGDSALYLCASSFPVGFYSNEQFFGPGTRLTVL.

The chain combines TRBV4-2 with TRBJ2-7, with 7 bases lining up with TRBD1. The V gene end was trimmed by 0 bases and the J gene end by 3 bases; junction bases not matched to a gene: 8. The CDR3 sequence is 16 residues long. Germline V gene sequence: CDR1 LGHNA, CDR2 YNFKEQ. The CDR3 is CASSQDMSTGFYEQYF. Written as DNA, the CDR3 is TGTGCCAGCAGCCAAGATATGTCGACAGGGTTCTACGAGCAGTACTTC.

A remark on this clonotype: A far larger clone is off by one base, so a read error is likely. The V call is TRBV18, the J call TRBJ2-5; 7 bases match TRBD1. The J call is uncertain, as TRBJ2-1 better fits the DNA end. Per the germline V gene, CDR1 is KGHSH and CDR2 is LQKENI. This CDR3 has 15 residues. In DNA form, the CDR3 reads TGTGCCAGCAGCGTTACGGACAGGACGGACAGTGAGCAGTTCTTC. It specifies CASSVTDRTDSEQFF.

V is TRBV7-9 and J is TRBJ2-1; no firm D call. Germline V CDR1 and CDR2: SEHNR, FQNEAQ (reference sequence). This CDR3 contains 14 residues. V lost 5 bases and J lost 7, with 15 bases in between. The CDR3 loop reads CASSLRLGPNEQFF. In nucleotides, the CDR3 is TGTGCCAGCAGCCTTAGACTTGGACCGAATGAGCAGTTCTTC.

This clonotype was observed at least ten times. J is TRBJ2-1 and V is TRBV11-2; D unclear. There are 16 residues in the CDR3. V lost 5 bases, J lost 0 bases, and 14 bases lay in between. Germline values: CDR1 SGHAT, CDR2 FQNNGV. CDR3 in DNA: TGTGCCAGCAGCCCCCAAGGGCTGAGCTCCTACAATGAGCAGTTCTTC. Its translation: CASSPQGLSSYNEQFF.

The chain combines TRBV18 with TRBJ1-2; D gene uncertain. Germline CDR1 and CDR2: KGHSH and LQKENI. Trimming stripped 3 bases from V and 0 bases from J, with 14 bases between. The CDR3 consists of 16 residues. This CDR3 is CASSPSDGITNYGYTF. The CDR3 nucleotides are TGTGCCAGCTCACCCTCGGACGGGATTACTAACTATGGCTACACCTTC.

This clonotype was counted many times. This chain joins TRBV28 and TRBJ1-6; TRBD1 matches 8 bases. Germline V lookup: CDR1 MDHEN, CDR2 SYDVKM. V shed 10 bases and J 8 bases; nucleotides not matched to a gene: 7. CDR3 length equals 13 residues. Written as DNA, the CDR3 is TGTGCCACCAAACAGGGGGGATATTCACCCCTCCACTTT. Its translation is CATKQGGYSPLHF.

The J gene is TRBJ1-1, the V gene TRBV6-2 or TRBV6-3; D call uncertain. Germline CDR1 MNHEY, CDR2 SVGEGT. Trimming cost V 5 bases and J 7 bases, with 17 bases left between them. The CDR3 has 14 amino acids. The CDR3 loop is CASSGNPPAGEAFF. The CDR3 coding sequence is TGTGCCAGCAGTGGCAACCCCCCTGCAGGTGAAGCTTTCTTT.

J is TRBJ1-2 and V is TRBV15; D gene uncertain. Trimming shortened V by 0 bases and J by 7 bases, and 15 bases separated the two germline ends. Germline V gene data show CDR1 as LNHNV and CDR2 as YYDKDF (reference sequence). CDR3 size: 15 residues. The CDR3, as DNA: TGTGCCACCAGCAGAGAACTTAGGTCGGAGAGTGGCTACACCTTC. It encodes CATSRELRSESGYTF. The full variable domain, completed using reference TRBV15 and TRBJ1-2, is DAMVIQNPRYQVTQFGKPVTLSCSQTLNHNVMYWYQQKSSQAPKLLFHYYDKDFNNEADTPDNFQSRRPNTSFCFLDIRSPGLGDTAMYLCATSRELRSESGYTFGSGTRLTVV.

Many counts were recorded for this clonotype. This sequence joins TRBV12-3 or TRBV12-4 and TRBJ1-1, with D unclear. There are 13 residues in the CDR3. The V end was cut by 3 bases, the J end by 4 bases, with 9 bases between. The CDR3 bases are TGTGCCAGCAGTTTTGCGGCCAGCACTGAAGCTTTCTTT. Translation gives CASSFAASTEAFF.

This rearrangement joins TRBV11-2 to TRBJ2-1, with TRBD2 matching over 9 bases. V dropped 1 base and J dropped 7; count of bases not matched to a gene: 8. Looked up from germline, CDR1 is SGHAT and CDR2 is FQNNGV. CDR3 size: 16 residues. The CDR3 sequence is CASSLGESGRTNEQFF. The CDR3 nucleotides read TGTGCCAGCAGCTTAGGGGAAAGCGGGAGGACAAATGAGCAGTTCTTC.

This clonotype was recorded a few times. The chain combines TRBV5-4 with TRBJ1-1; D possibly corresponds to TRBD1 (5 bases). V lost 4 bases, J lost 6 bases, and 13 bases lay in between. CDR1 and CDR2 (germline): SGHNT, YYREEE (reference sequence). The CDR3 is 13 amino acids. In DNA form, the CDR3 reads TGTGCCAGCAGCGGATCAGGGTATGCTGAAGCTTTCTTT. Translation: CASSGSGYAEAFF.

This clonotype was seen ten or more times. This chain links TRBV28 with TRBJ2-1; 7 bases map to TRBD2. This CDR3 is 15 amino acids long. Germline CDR1 reads MDHEN; CDR2 reads SYDVKM. Trimming at V came to 4 bases and at J to 4 bases, leaving 7 bases not matched to a gene. CDR3 in amino acids: CASSSGEGAYNEQFF. CDR3 bases: TGTGCCAGCAGTTCGGGGGAGGGCGCTTACAATGAGCAGTTCTTC.

There are many counts of this clonotype. V gene TRBV6-5 combines with J gene TRBJ1-2; possibly TRBD1 for D (5 bases). The CDR3 covers 14 residues. Germline V CDR1 and CDR2: MNHEY, SVGAGI. V gave up 4 bases and J gave up 4 bases, with 13 bases separating them. CDR3: CASSSGTWRYGYTF. In nucleotides, the CDR3 is TGTGCCAGCAGTTCTGGGACCTGGCGCTATGGCTACACCTTC.

There are many counts of this clonotype. This chain joins TRBV10-3 and TRBJ1-5; D is uncertain. CDR1 ENHRY and CDR2 SYGVKD come from the germline V gene. This CDR3 spans 14 amino acids. The germline V and J ends were trimmed by 6 bases and 0 bases, with 9 bases remaining between them. CDR3 nucleotide sequence: TGTGCCATCAGAGAAGGTCATAGCAATCAGCCCCAGCATTTT. Protein: CAIREGHSNQPQHF.

This clonotype occurred many times. The chain carries TRBV12-3 or TRBV12-4 and TRBJ2-5; 8 bases are shared with TRBD1. This CDR3 contains 11 residues. CDR3 sequence (DNA): TGTGCGACAGGGGTTGCAGAGACCCAGTACTTC. Translated, it gives CATGVAETQYF.